Shown below are 32 T cell receptor beta chains from a single sample sequenced in a study of cytomegalovirus exposure and HLA in healthy donors. The PCR made use of 60 Vbeta and 13 Jbeta primers. The table came from immunoSEQ multiplex PCR; TCRdb's copy has only in-frame clones and leaves some out. The table records 120,000 to 150,000 clones, approximately 77% of them present only once. The sequencing sample was made of PBMCs. The receptors originated from a woman aged 45-65 years in good health and CMV-seronegative.

The chain carries TRBV28 and TRBJ1-1; 10 nucleotides align to TRBD1. The junction had 10 bases not matched to a gene; V was cut back by 6 bases and J by 0 bases. CDR1 is MDHEN, CDR2 SYDVKM, per germline. The CDR3 length is 17 residues. The CDR3: CASREVGDRGMNTEAFF. DNA of the CDR3: TGTGCCAGCAGGGAGGTTGGGGACAGGGGCATGAACACTGAAGCTTTCTTT.

There are a few counts of this clone. V and J are TRBV6-4 and TRBJ2-1, with 10 bases that match TRBD2. Germline CDR1 is MRHNA and CDR2 is SNTAGT. V trimming: 0 bases; J trimming: 10 bases; junction bases outside the gene matches: 6. The CDR3 spans 15 residues. The CDR3: CASSDSASGGGEQFF. The CDR3 DNA follows: TGTGCCAGCAGTGACTCGGCTAGCGGGGGAGGCGAGCAGTTCTTC.

The chain combines TRBV6-1 with TRBJ1-3; D ambiguous. This CDR3 region has 15 residues. Germline loops: CDR1 MNHNS, CDR2 SASEGT. V lost 3 bases to trimming and J lost 2 bases, with 11 bases between them. The CDR3 loop is CASSESGVPGNTIYF. CDR3 bases: TGTGCCAGCAGTGAGTCCGGAGTCCCTGGAAACACCATATATTTT.

CDR3: CSGRAGGRAGELFF. CDR3 bases: TGCAGCGGAAGAGCGGGGGGGCGTGCCGGGGAGCTGTTTTTT. The rearrangement joins TRBV29-1 to TRBJ2-2; TRBD2 agrees at 10 bases. V was clipped by 7 bases and J by 6 bases; unmatched bases: 8. CDR1 and CDR2 (germline): SQVTM, ANQGSEA. This CDR3 spans 14 amino acids.

The chain is built from TRBV29-1 and TRBJ2-3, with 8 bases matching TRBD1. V shed 6 bases, J shed 1 base, and the junction held 9 bases outside the gene matches. The CDR3 length is 15 residues. Germline-derived CDR1 and CDR2 are SQVTM and ANQGSEA. In nucleotides, the CDR3 is TGCAGCGTAGAGAGACAGGGGAAGGGCACAGATACGCAGTATTTT. This codes for CSVERQGKGTDTQYF.

The chain uses TRBV6-6 and TRBJ2-7, with 7 positions matching TRBD1. The CDR3 has 14 amino acids. V lost 8 bases to trimming and J lost 3 bases; unmatched junction nucleotides: 10. Germline values: CDR1 MNHNY, CDR2 SVGAGI (reference sequence). This chain's CDR3 is CASRTGTAVYEQYF. In DNA form, the CDR3 reads TGTGCCAGCCGAACCGGGACAGCAGTCTACGAGCAGTACTTC.

V gene TRBV29-1 combines with J gene TRBJ2-3, with 12 bases that match TRBD2. The CDR3 is made up of 16 amino acids. Germline assignment: CDR1 SQVTM and CDR2 ANQGSEA. J lost 1 base, V lost 1 base, and 3 bases had no gene match. CDR3 DNA: TGCAGCGTTGAAGGGACTAGCGGGGCCCGCACAGATACGCAGTATTTT. Translation gives CSVEGTSGARTDTQYF.

The chain links TRBV29-1 to TRBJ1-1, with D perhaps matching TRBD1 (6 bases). CDR3 length: 15 amino acids. V lost 1 base, J lost 10 bases, and 22 bases lay in between. Germline V gene sequence: CDR1 SQVTM, CDR2 ANQGSEA. The CDR3 bases are TGCAGCGTTGAAGTCCGCGGCCAGGGGAAAGTAGGAGCTTTCTTT. It is translated as CSVEVRGQGKVGAFF.

This clone was counted a few times. This rearrangement joins TRBV6-5 to TRBJ1-6; D is ambiguous. With 5 bases removed from V and 7 bases from J, the gap between germline ends came to 12 bases. This CDR3 comprises 14 residues. In germline, CDR1 is MNHEY, CDR2 SVGAGI. CDR3 sequence reads: CASSPTRSNSPLHF. The CDR3 nucleotides read TGTGCCAGCAGTCCGACTCGTTCGAATTCACCCCTCCACTTT.

In its sample, this clone was seen a few times. This sequence joins TRBV4-3 and TRBJ2-7, with D maybe TRBD1 (6 bases). Per the germline V gene, CDR1 is LGHNA and CDR2 is YSLEER. This CDR3 region has 15 residues. The ends were cut back, 2 bases at V and 4 bases at J, with 15 bases in the middle. The CDR3 coding sequence is TGCGCCAGCAGCCAAATGTCAGGGGATTCTTACGAGCAGTACTTC. This translates into CASSQMSGDSYEQYF.

This clone has just one count. The gene calls are TRBV19 and TRBJ1-6; tentative D call: TRBD1 (5 bases). CDR3 length: 15 residues. The V end was cut by 3 bases, the J end by 6 bases, with 12 bases between. The germline V gene encodes CDR1 LNHDA and CDR2 SQIVND (reference sequence). The CDR3 DNA is TGTGCCAGTAGTATCGGTGTAGGGGCTAATTCACCCCTCCACTTT. Its translation: CASSIGVGANSPLHF.

In its sample, this clone was seen a few times. The V and J genes are TRBV29-1 and TRBJ1-3, with D unclear. The ends were cut back, 5 bases at V and 0 bases at J, with 8 bases in the middle. This CDR3 is 13 amino acids long. Germline CDR1 SQVTM, CDR2 ANQGSEA. For the CDR3, the DNA is TGCAGCGTTCGGCAGGACTCTGGAAACACCATATATTTT. Protein sequence: CSVRQDSGNTIYF.

The chain recombines TRBV5-1 with TRBJ1-2; 11 nucleotides match TRBD1. Germline values: CDR1 SGHRS, CDR2 YFSETQ. The CDR3 length is 18 residues. Trimming at V came to 1 base and at J to 1 base, leaving 9 bases not matched to a gene. CDR3 region: CASSLITGQGGNNYGYTF. The CDR3 bases are TGCGCCAGCAGCTTGATAACGGGACAGGGGGGCAATAACTATGGCTACACCTTC.

This clone was seen a single time. This chain joins TRBV15 and TRBJ2-6; possibly TRBD1 for D (6 bases). V was shortened by 0 bases and J by 3 bases, with 9 bases between the two germline ends. Germline values: CDR1 LNHNV, CDR2 YYDKDF (reference sequence). The CDR3 is 16 amino acids. Written as DNA, the CDR3 is TGTGCCACCAGCAGAGACAGGGGCGGTGGGGCCAACGTCCTGACTTTC. It encodes CATSRDRGGGANVLTF.

This clone was seen more than once but under ten times. The V call is TRBV23-1, the J call TRBJ2-7; tentative D call: TRBD2 (5 bases). TRBV23-1 is recorded as an ORF, its role being uncertain. Trimming left V 8 bases short and J 7 bases short, with 15 bases between. This CDR3 has 12 amino acids. Here the CDR3 reads CASLTTIREQYF. The CDR3 DNA follows: TGCGCCAGCTTGACTACGATCAGAGAGCAGTACTTC.

The chain couples TRBV19 to TRBJ2-3; TRBD2 might be the D (5 bases). The V gene lost 6 bases and the J gene lost 2 bases, with 12 bases spanning the gap. CDR3 length: 14 amino acids. CDR1 LNHDA and CDR2 SQIVND come from the germline V gene (reference sequence). CDR3 sequence reads: CASRFRGNTDTQYF. CDR3 DNA sequence: TGTGCCAGTAGATTCCGGGGAAACACAGATACGCAGTATTTT.

This rearrangement joins TRBV9 to TRBJ2-3, with a tentative D call TRBD2 (7 bases). This CDR3 has 15 amino acids. CDR1 and CDR2 (germline): SGDLS, YYNGEE. V was cut by 6 bases and J by 4 bases, with 18 bases left in between. In DNA form, the CDR3 reads TGTGCCAGCACCTGGGGGGGCGAGGATTCAGATACGCAGTATTTT. It yields the protein CASTWGGEDSDTQYF.

The chain combines TRBV28 with TRBJ1-4, with D perhaps TRBD1 (6 bases). The germline CDR1 and CDR2 sequences are MDHEN and SYDVKM. The CDR3 loop spans 13 amino acids. CDR3 region: CAAGGRRNEKLFF. CDR3 DNA sequence: TGTGCTGCGGGGGGGCGAAGGAATGAAAAACTGTTTTTT.

CDR3 sequence: CASSSQAATYEQYF. In DNA, the CDR3 is TGTGCCAGCAGCTCCCAGGCAGCAACCTACGAGCAGTACTTC. J is TRBJ2-7 and V is TRBV7-8; no clear D gene. CDR3 size: 14 residues. V was shortened by 4 bases and J by 2 bases, with 12 bases between the two germline ends. CDR1 and CDR2 (germline): SGHVS, FQNEAQ.

The CDR3 region has the DNA TGCGCCAGCAGCACCTATTCAAGGGAGGAGCAGTACTTC. The encoded protein is CASSTYSREEQYF. J is TRBJ2-5 and V is TRBV4-1; perhaps TRBD2 as D (6 bases). Trimming removed 5 bases from V and 11 bases from J, with 18 bases in between. Germline V gene data show CDR1 as MGHRA and CDR2 as YSYEKL. This CDR3 has 13 amino acids.

This chain connects TRBV19 to TRBJ1-1; D remains ambiguous. The V end lost 3 bases, the J end lost 3 bases, and 11 bases lay between the germline ends. The germline gives CDR1 LNHDA, CDR2 SQIVND (reference sequence). CDR3 size: 14 residues. DNA for the CDR3: TGTGCCAGTAGTATCCGGGAAGGGTACACTGAAGCTTTCTTT. Translated, it gives CASSIREGYTEAFF.

The DNA for the CDR3 is TGCGCCAGCAGCTTGCGAGCGGGGGGAACTCAAGAGACCCAGTACTTC. Protein product: CASSLRAGGTQETQYF. This rearrangement joins TRBV5-1 to TRBJ2-5, with 9 bases fitting TRBD2. The CDR3 is made up of 16 amino acids. Germline CDR1 and CDR2: SGHRS and YFSETQ. V was pared by 1 base and J by 2 bases, with 6 bases of the junction left unmatched.

As to this clone: The junction does not match germline at one end; this may be a read error. The V and J genes are TRBV7-9 and TRBJ2-1, with D perhaps matching TRBD2 (7 bases). CDR1 is SEHNR and CDR2 is FQNEAQ in the germline V gene (reference sequence). This CDR3 is built from 16 residues. CDR3 sequence (DNA): TGTGCCAGCAGCTTAGGTTGGGGGGGCGACTACTATGAGCAGTTCTTC. Encoded protein: CASSLGWGGDYYEQFF.

The chain employs TRBV11-2 and TRBJ1-1; 11 bases are a match to TRBD1. The CDR3 is made up of 13 amino acids. After removal of 5 bases from V and 7 bases from J, the junction contained 3 bases not matched to a gene. From germline, CDR1 is SGHAT and CDR2 FQNNGV. The DNA for the CDR3 is TGTGCCAGCAGCCTGGACAGGGGGCATGAAGCTTTCTTT. The encoded protein is CASSLDRGHEAFF. Complete variable domain (other parts from reference TRBV11-2 and TRBJ1-1): EAGVAQSPRYKIIEKRQSVAFWCNPISGHATLYWYQQILGQGPKLLIQFQNNGVVDDSQLPKDRFSAERLKGVDSTLKIQPAKLEDSAVYLCASSLDRGHEAFFGQGTRLTVV.

In nucleotides, the CDR3 is TGTGCCAGCAGAAGACAGGGGGCGGAGTTCATGTACGAGCAGTACTTC. Translating it yields CASRRQGAEFMYEQYF. The chain recombines TRBV28 with TRBJ2-7; 10 nucleotides agree with TRBD1. Germline V CDR1 and CDR2: MDHEN, SYDVKM. V trimming: 6 bases; J trimming: 4 bases; junction bases outside the gene matches: 12. The CDR3 covers 16 residues.

This chain joins TRBV5-1 and TRBJ2-3, with D perhaps matching TRBD2 (5 bases). Germline V gene sequence: CDR1 SGHRS, CDR2 YFSETQ. The CDR3 consists of 14 residues. The V end lost 7 bases, the J end lost 1 base, and 13 bases lay between the germline ends. The CDR3 DNA reads TGCGCCAGCGGCATTCGGGGTGGCACAGATACGCAGTATTTT. Its translation is CASGIRGGTDTQYF.

This clone was recorded many times. The J gene is TRBJ2-7, the V gene TRBV10-3; TRBD2 matches 7 bases. The J segment lost 3 bases and the V segment lost 10 bases, leaving 9 bases of the junction unmatched. CDR1 and CDR2 from the germline V gene are ENHRY and SYGVKD. This CDR3 is built from 13 residues. The CDR3 loop is CASKRDSVYEQYF. The CDR3 nucleotides are TGTGCCAGCAAGCGGGACTCAGTCTACGAGCAGTACTTC.

This chain uses TRBV11-2 with TRBJ2-5, with TRBD1 identical over 7 bases. The CDR3 loop spans 14 amino acids. CDR1 is SGHAT, CDR2 FQNNGV, per germline. Losses at the gene ends were 1 base for V and 10 bases for J; bases not matched to a gene: 9. The CDR3, as DNA: TGTGCCAGCAGCTTAGGGACAGGATACCGCGGCCAGTACTTC. Its protein product is CASSLGTGYRGQYF.

The chain couples TRBV5-1 to TRBJ1-2; no firm D call. The CDR3 contains 15 residues. Per germline, CDR1 SGHRS and CDR2 YFSETQ. Between the trimmed V and J ends, which lost 4 bases and 2 bases, there was a span of 15 bases. CDR3 protein: CASSPDGDPNYGYTF. CDR3 sequence (DNA): TGCGCCAGCAGCCCGGACGGGGATCCAAACTATGGCTACACCTTC.

The chain joins TRBV5-1 to TRBJ1-4; weak D call: TRBD1 (5 bases). The CDR3 has 16 residues. Per germline, CDR1 SGHRS and CDR2 YFSETQ. V was clipped by 4 bases and J by 2 bases, with 15 bases between them. The CDR3 region has the DNA TGCGCCAGCAGCCCACGAGTGGGGGGGACTAATGAAAAACTGTTTTTT. This codes for CASSPRVGGTNEKLFF.

The chain joins TRBV7-9 to TRBJ2-5; the match to TRBD2 covers 13 bases. The CDR3 consists of 16 residues. CDR1 is SEHNR, CDR2 FQNEAQ, per germline (reference sequence). Trimming cost V 5 bases and J 4 bases; bases outside gene matches: 7. Here the CDR3 reads CASSETSGGAPETQYF. The CDR3 DNA sequence: TGTGCCAGCAGCGAAACTAGCGGGGGGGCCCCAGAGACCCAGTACTTC. The full variable domain, rest sourced from reference TRBV7-9 and TRBJ2-5, is DTGVSQNPRHKITKRGQNVTFRCDPISEHNRLYWYRQTLGQGPEFLTYFQNEAQLEKSRLLSDRFSAERPKGSFSTLEIQRTEQGDSAMYLCASSETSGGAPETQYFGPGTRLLVL.

The rearrangement joins TRBV4-1 to TRBJ2-7; D not resolved. V was cut by 1 base and J by 4 bases, with 11 bases left in between. Germline V CDR1 and CDR2: MGHRA, YSYEKL. This CDR3 has 14 residues. The DNA of the CDR3 is TGCGCCAGCAGCCAAGGCGCTAGTCTATACGAGCAGTACTTC. Translated, it gives CASSQGASLYEQYF.